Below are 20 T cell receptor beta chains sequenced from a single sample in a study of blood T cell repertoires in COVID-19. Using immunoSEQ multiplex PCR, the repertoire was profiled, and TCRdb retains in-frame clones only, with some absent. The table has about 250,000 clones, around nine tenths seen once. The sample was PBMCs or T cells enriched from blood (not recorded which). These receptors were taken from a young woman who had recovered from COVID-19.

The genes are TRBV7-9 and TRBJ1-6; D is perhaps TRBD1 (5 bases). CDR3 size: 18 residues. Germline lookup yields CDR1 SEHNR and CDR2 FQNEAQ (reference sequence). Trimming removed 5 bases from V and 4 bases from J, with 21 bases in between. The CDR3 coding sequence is TGTGCCAGCAGCCGAGACCATTGGAGGGGCGCGTATAATTCACCCCTCCACTTT. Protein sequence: CASSRDHWRGAYNSPLHF.

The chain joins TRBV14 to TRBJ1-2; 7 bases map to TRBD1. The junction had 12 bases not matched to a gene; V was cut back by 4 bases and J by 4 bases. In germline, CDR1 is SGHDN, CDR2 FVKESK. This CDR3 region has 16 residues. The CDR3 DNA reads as TGTGCCAGCAGCCTCTTAGGGGGCGTACGCCCCTATGGCTACACCTTC. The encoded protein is CASSLLGGVRPYGYTF. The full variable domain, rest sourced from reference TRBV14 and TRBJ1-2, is EAGVTQFPSHSVIEKGQTVTLRCDPISGHDNLYWYRRVMGKEIKFLLHFVKESKQDESGMPNNRFLAERTGGTYSTLKVQPAELEDSGVYFCASSLLGGVRPYGYTFGSGTRLTVV.

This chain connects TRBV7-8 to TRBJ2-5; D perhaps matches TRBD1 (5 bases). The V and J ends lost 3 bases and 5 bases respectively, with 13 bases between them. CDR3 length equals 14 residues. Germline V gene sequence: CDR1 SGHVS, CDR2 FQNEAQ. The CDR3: CASSLGPSEETQYF. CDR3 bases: TGTGCCAGCAGCTTGGGGCCATCTGAGGAGACCCAGTACTTC.

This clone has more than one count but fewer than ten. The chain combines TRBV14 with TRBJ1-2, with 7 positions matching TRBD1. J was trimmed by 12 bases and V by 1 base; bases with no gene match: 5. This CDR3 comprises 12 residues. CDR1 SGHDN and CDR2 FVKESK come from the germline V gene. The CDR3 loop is CASSQATGAHTF. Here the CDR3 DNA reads TGTGCCAGCAGCCAAGCCACAGGGGCCCACACCTTC. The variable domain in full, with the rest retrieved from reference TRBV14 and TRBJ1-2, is EAGVTQFPSHSVIEKGQTVTLRCDPISGHDNLYWYRRVMGKEIKFLLHFVKESKQDESGMPNNRFLAERTGGTYSTLKVQPAELEDSGVYFCASSQATGAHTFGSGTRLTVV.

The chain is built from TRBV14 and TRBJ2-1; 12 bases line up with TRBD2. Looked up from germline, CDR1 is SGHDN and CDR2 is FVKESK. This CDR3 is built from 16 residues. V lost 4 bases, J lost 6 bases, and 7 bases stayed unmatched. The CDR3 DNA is TGTGCCAGCAGCCGAACGCCGGGACTAGCGGGCAATGAGCAGTTCTTC. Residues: CASSRTPGLAGNEQFF.

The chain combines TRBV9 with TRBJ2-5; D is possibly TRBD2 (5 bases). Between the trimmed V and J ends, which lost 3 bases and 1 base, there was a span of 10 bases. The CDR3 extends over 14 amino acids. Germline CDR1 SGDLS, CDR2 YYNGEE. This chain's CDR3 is CASSGRGSQETQYF. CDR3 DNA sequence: TGTGCCAGCAGCGGCCGTGGGAGCCAAGAGACCCAGTACTTC.

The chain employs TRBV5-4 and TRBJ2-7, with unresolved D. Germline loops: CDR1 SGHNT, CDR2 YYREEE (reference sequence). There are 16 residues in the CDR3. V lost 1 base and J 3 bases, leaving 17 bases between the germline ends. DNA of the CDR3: TGTGCCAGCAGCTTGTGGGCATATAATAGAAACTACGAGCAGTACTTC. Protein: CASSLWAYNRNYEQYF.

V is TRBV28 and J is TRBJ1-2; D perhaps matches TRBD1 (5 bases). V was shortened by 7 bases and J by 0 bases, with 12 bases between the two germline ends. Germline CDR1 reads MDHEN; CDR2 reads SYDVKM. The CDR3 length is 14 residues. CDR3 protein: CASTTDNSNYGYTF. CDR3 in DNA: TGTGCCAGCACTACGGACAATTCTAACTATGGCTACACCTTC.

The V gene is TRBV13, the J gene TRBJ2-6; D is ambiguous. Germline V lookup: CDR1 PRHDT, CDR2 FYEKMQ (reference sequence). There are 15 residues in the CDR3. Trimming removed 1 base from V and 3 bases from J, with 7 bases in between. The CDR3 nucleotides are TGTGCCAGCAGCTTAGTGTCGTTTGGGGCCAACGTCCTGACTTTC. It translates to CASSLVSFGANVLTF. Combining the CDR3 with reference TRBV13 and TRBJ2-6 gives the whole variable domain AAGVIQSPRHLIKEKRETATLKCYPIPRHDTVYWYQQGPGQDPQFLISFYEKMQSDKGSIPDRFSAQQFSDYHSELNMSSLELGDSALYFCASSLVSFGANVLTFGAGSRLTVL.

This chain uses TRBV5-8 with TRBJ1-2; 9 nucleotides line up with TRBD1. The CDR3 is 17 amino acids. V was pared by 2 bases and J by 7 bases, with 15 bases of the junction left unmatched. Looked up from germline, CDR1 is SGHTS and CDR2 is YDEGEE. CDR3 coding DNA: TGTGCCAGCAGCTTTCGGGGGATTGGACAGGGGTTATTTGGCTACACCTTC. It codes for CASSFRGIGQGLFGYTF.

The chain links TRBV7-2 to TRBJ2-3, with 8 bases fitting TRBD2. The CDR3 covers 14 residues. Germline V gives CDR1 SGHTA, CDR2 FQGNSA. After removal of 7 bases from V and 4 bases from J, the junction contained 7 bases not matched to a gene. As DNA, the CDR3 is TGTGCCAGCAAAACCTCACTAGCGGCAGATACGCAGTATTTT. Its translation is CASKTSLAADTQYF.

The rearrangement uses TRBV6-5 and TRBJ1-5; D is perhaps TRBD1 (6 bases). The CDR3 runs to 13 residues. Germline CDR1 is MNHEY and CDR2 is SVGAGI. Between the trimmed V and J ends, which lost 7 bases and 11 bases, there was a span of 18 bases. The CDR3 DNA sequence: TGTGCCAGCATGCGGACAGTGGAAGGGTCCCAGCATTTT. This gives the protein CASMRTVEGSQHF.

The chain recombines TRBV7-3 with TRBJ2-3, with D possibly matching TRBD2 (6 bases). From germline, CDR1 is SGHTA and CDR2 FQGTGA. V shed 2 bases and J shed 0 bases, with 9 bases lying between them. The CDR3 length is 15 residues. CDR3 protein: CASSLSRGSTDTQYF. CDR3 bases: TGTGCCAGCAGCTTATCGCGGGGAAGCACAGATACGCAGTATTTT.

The CDR3 region has the DNA TGTGCCAGCAGCCTCGACCCCCACGGTGAGGACTATGGCTACACCTTC. This translates into CASSLDPHGEDYGYTF. The chain carries TRBV11-2 and TRBJ1-2; D is unclear. V lost 5 bases and J lost 3, with 19 bases in between. Germline V lookup: CDR1 SGHAT, CDR2 FQNNGV. This CDR3 region has 16 residues. Variable domain in full (rest from reference TRBV11-2 and TRBJ1-2): EAGVAQSPRYKIIEKRQSVAFWCNPISGHATLYWYQQILGQGPKLLIQFQNNGVVDDSQLPKDRFSAERLKGVDSTLKIQPAKLEDSAVYLCASSLDPHGEDYGYTFGSGTRLTVV.

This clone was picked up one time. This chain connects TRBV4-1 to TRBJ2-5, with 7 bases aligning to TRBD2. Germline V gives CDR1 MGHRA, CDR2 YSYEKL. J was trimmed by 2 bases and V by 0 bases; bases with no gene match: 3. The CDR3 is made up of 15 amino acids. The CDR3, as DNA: TGCGCCAGCAGCCAAGATTGGACTAGGCAAGAGACCCAGTACTTC. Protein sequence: CASSQDWTRQETQYF.

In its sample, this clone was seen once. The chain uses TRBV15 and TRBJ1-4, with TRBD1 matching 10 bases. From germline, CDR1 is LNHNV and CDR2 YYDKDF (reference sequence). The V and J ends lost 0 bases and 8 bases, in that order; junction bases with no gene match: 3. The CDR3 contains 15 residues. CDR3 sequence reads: CATSRDRTGGEKLFF. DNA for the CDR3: TGTGCCACCAGCAGAGATAGGACAGGGGGGGAAAAACTGTTTTTT.

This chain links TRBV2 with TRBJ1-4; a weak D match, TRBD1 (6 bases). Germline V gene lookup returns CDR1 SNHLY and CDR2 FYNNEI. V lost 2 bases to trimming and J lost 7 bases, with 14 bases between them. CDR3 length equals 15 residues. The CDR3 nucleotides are TGTGCCAGCAGTGAACGCACAGGGTCGGCTGAAAAACTGTTTTTT. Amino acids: CASSERTGSAEKLFF.

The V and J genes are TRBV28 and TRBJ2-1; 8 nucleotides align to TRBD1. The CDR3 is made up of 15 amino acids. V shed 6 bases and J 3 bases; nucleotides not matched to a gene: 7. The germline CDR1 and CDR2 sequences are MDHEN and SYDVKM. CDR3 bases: TGTGCCAGCAGACTATTACAGGGGGACTACAATGAGCAGTTCTTC. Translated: CASRLLQGDYNEQFF.

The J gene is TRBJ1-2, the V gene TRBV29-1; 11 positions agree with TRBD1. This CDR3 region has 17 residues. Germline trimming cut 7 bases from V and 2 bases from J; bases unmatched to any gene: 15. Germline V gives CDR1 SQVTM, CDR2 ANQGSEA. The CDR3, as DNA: TGCAGCGCCGGGACAGGGGGGCAAGGACGCCTCAACTATGGCTACACCTTC. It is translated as CSAGTGGQGRLNYGYTF.

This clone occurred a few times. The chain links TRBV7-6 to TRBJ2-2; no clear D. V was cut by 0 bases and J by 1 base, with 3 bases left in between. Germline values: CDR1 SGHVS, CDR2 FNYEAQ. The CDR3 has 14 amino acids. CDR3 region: CASSLAQNTGELFF. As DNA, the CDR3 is TGTGCCAGCAGCTTAGCCCAGAACACCGGGGAGCTGTTTTTT.